A single sample gave rise to the 19 T cell receptor beta chains below, sequenced in a study of early T cells in non-severe SARS-CoV-2 infection (dated by TCRdb to about 2021). The library relied on 5' RACE. TCRdb shows the sequencer as NextSeq 500. TCRdb reprocessed the public reads (quality trimming at Q25 with fastp, clone calling with MiXCR) and kept in-frame beta chains. Every CDR3 protein is listed once, alongside the most common genes and DNA of its rows. This sample comprises approximately 56,000 distinct CDR3 sequences, more than 9.5% of them detected only once. Jointly, the top ten make up roughly 13% of the sample. Sequencing was performed on whole blood. All receptors derive from an adult who was a healthcare worker with PCR-confirmed SARS-CoV-2 infection or an uninfected control (not recorded which).

This clonotype was counted at least ten times. CDR3 residues: CASSSIPTGAGNSYEQYF. The DNA for the CDR3 is TGTGCCAGCAGCTCCATCCCAACCGGGGCAGGGAATTCCTACGAGCAGTACTTC. The V and J genes are TRBV7-3 and TRBJ2-7; perhaps D is TRBD1 or TRBD2 (5 bases each). Germline lookup yields CDR1 SGHTA and CDR2 FQGTGA. The CDR3 contains 18 residues. Trimming shortened V by 4 bases and J by 1 base, and 23 bases separated the two germline ends.

The rearrangement uses TRBV10-3 and TRBJ2-5; D is unclear. The CDR3 covers 13 residues. Germline lookup yields CDR1 ENHRY and CDR2 SYGVKD. Trimming took off 4 bases at V and 2 bases at J, with 8 bases between the two ends. CDR3 protein: CAISVQAQETQYF. DNA for the CDR3: TGTGCCATCAGTGTTCAGGCTCAAGAGACCCAGTACTTC.

This clonotype was seen at least ten times. The gene calls are TRBV7-9 and TRBJ2-1; D not resolved. Between the trimmed V and J ends, which lost 1 base and 16 bases, there was a span of 11 bases. The CDR3 runs to 11 residues. Germline V lookup: CDR1 SEHNR, CDR2 FQNEAQ (reference sequence). CDR3: CASSLELSRFF. In nucleotides, the CDR3 is TGTGCCAGCAGCTTAGAACTAAGCAGATTCTTC.

This clonotype was counted only a few times. The chain employs TRBV3-1 and TRBJ1-3; tentative D call: TRBD1 (6 bases). The germline V gene encodes CDR1 LGHDT and CDR2 YNNKEL (reference sequence). V was shortened by 3 bases and J by 1 base, with 13 bases between the two germline ends. The CDR3 contains 16 residues. CDR3 sequence: CASSHGQGLSGNTIYF. In DNA form, the CDR3 reads TGTGCCAGCAGCCACGGCCAGGGGTTATCTGGAAACACCATATATTTT. The entire variable domain, with the rest obtained from reference TRBV3-1 and TRBJ1-3, is as follows: DTAVSQTPKYLVTQMGNDKSIKCEQNLGHDTMYWYKQDSKKFLKIMFSYNNKELIINETVPNRFSPKSPDKAHLNLHINSLELGDSAVYFCASSHGQGLSGNTIYFGEGSWLTVV.

This clonotype was observed many times. This chain joins TRBV7-2 and TRBJ1-3; D is unresolved. The CDR3 length is 15 residues. Trimming pared 4 bases from V and 4 bases from J, leaving 14 bases between. Germline V gene sequence: CDR1 SGHTA, CDR2 FQGNSA. CDR3 sequence: CASSSHLMAGNTIYF. CDR3 coding DNA: TGTGCCAGCAGCTCCCATCTGATGGCGGGAAACACCATATATTTT.

This clonotype was seen more than once but under ten times. This sequence joins TRBV12-3 or TRBV12-4 and TRBJ2-1, with D perhaps matching TRBD2 (6 bases). The V end was cut by 2 bases, the J end by 6 bases, with 8 bases between. The CDR3 contains 13 residues. CDR3 residues: CASSLTGANEQFF. In DNA form, the CDR3 reads TGTGCCAGCAGTTTAACGGGAGCCAATGAGCAGTTCTTC.

The chain joins TRBV28 to TRBJ2-7; perhaps D is TRBD1 or TRBD2 (5 bases each). This CDR3 is built from 12 residues. V was trimmed by 5 bases and J by 6 bases, leaving 11 bases between them. The germline gives CDR1 MDHEN, CDR2 SYDVKM. In nucleotides, the CDR3 is TGTGCCAGCAGTCCCCCGAGGGGCGAGCAGTACTTC. Protein: CASSPPRGEQYF.

This clonotype was picked up a small number of times. The genes are TRBV6-5 and TRBJ2-1; 12 bases match TRBD1. Germline CDR1 is MNHEY and CDR2 is SVGAGI. Germline trimming cut 6 bases from V and 6 bases from J; bases unmatched to any gene: 6. The CDR3 extends over 15 amino acids. The CDR3 DNA follows: TGTGCCAGCAGACCTGGGACAGGGGGCCTCAATGAGCAGTTCTTC. It yields the protein CASRPGTGGLNEQFF.

CDR3 nucleotides: TGTGCCAGCAGGGCCTTGGGGGCCCTCCACTTT. Its protein product is CASRALGALHF. V usage is TRBV12-3 or TRBV12-4 and J usage is TRBJ1-6, with D possibly matching TRBD1 (5 bases). Trimming shortened V by 6 bases and J by 14 bases, and 11 bases separated the two germline ends. The CDR3 runs 11 residues.

This chain uses TRBV2 with TRBJ2-1, with D possibly TRBD2 on 6 matching bases. Trimming removed 8 bases from V and 7 bases from J, with 18 bases in between. The germline V gene has CDR1 SNHLY and CDR2 FYNNEI. The CDR3 runs 14 residues. The CDR3: CASYLSGGRNEQFF. CDR3 DNA sequence: TGTGCCAGCTACCTTTCTGGAGGGAGAAATGAGCAGTTCTTC.

This clonotype was counted ten times or more. The chain links TRBV6-5 to TRBJ1-2; D might be TRBD1 (5 bases). V was shortened by 8 bases and J by 3 bases, with 7 bases between the two germline ends. Germline loops: CDR1 MNHEY, CDR2 SVGAGI. The CDR3 sequence is 11 residues long. The CDR3 nucleotides are TGTGCCAGCGGGACGGACTATGGCTACACCTTC. Translated, it gives CASGTDYGYTF.

This clonotype was picked up many times. The rearrangement joins TRBV11-3 to TRBJ2-1; 8 nucleotides line up with TRBD2. The CDR3 loop spans 15 amino acids. The trim removed 0 bases at V and 4 bases at J, leaving 2 bases unmatched. CDR1 and CDR2 (germline): SGHNT, YENEEA. CDR3 amino acids: CASSLESGGYNEQFF. The CDR3 nucleotides read TGTGCCAGCAGCTTAGAAAGCGGGGGATACAATGAGCAGTTCTTC.

As to this clonotype: This could be a read error, since a much larger clone is one nucleotide away. The chain uses TRBV7-2 and TRBJ2-1; 8 bases agree with TRBD2. The CDR3 runs to 14 residues. The germline CDR1 and CDR2 sequences are SGHTA and FQGNSA. CDR3 sequence reads: CANSAGLVGNEQFF. For the CDR3, the DNA is TGTGCCAACAGCGCGGGACTAGTAGGCAATGAGCAGTTCTTC. The full variable domain, rest sourced from reference TRBV7-2 and TRBJ2-1, is GAGVSQSPSNKVTEKGKDVELRCDPISGHTALYWYRQSLGQGLEFLIYFQGNSAPDKSGLPSDRFSAERTGGSVSTLTIQRTQQEDSAVYLCANSAGLVGNEQFFGPGTRLTVL.

The chain has TRBV25-1 and TRBJ2-3; D might be TRBD2 (5 bases). This CDR3 is 15 amino acids long. CDR1 MGHDK and CDR2 SYGVNS come from the germline V gene. Trimming cost V 3 bases and J 2 bases, with 12 bases left between them. CDR3 region: CASSDSGNPTDTQYF. Here the CDR3 DNA reads TGTGCCAGCAGTGATTCGGGAAACCCCACAGATACGCAGTATTTT.

This clonotype has more than one count but fewer than ten. This chain uses TRBV13 with TRBJ2-7; 7 bases map to TRBD2. With V trimmed by 4 bases and J by 6 bases, 12 bases remained unmatched. CDR3 size: 15 residues. CDR1 is PRHDT and CDR2 is FYEKMQ in the germline V gene (reference sequence). The CDR3: CASSWKLAGVREQYF. The CDR3 DNA is TGTGCCAGCAGCTGGAAATTAGCGGGCGTACGCGAGCAGTACTTC.

The table lists this clonotype with many counts. The V call is TRBV12-3 or TRBV12-4, the J call TRBJ2-1; TRBD2 matches 8 bases. This CDR3 region has 13 residues. V shed 6 bases and J 8 bases; nucleotides not matched to a gene: 6. CDR3 loop: CASRPSGLDEQFF. Here the CDR3 DNA reads TGTGCCAGCAGGCCTAGCGGGTTAGATGAGCAGTTCTTC.

V gene TRBV28 combines with J gene TRBJ1-5; D is possibly TRBD1 (5 bases). The length of the CDR3 is 14 residues. From germline, CDR1 is MDHEN and CDR2 SYDVKM. Trimming took 7 bases from V and 6 from J, leaving 16 bases between them. This CDR3 is CASNLSGAGQPQHF. CDR3 DNA: TGTGCCAGCAACCTGAGTGGGGCTGGTCAGCCCCAGCATTTT.

The chain links TRBV7-9 to TRBJ2-3; 8 positions match TRBD2. CDR1 and CDR2 (germline): SEHNR, FQNEAQ (reference sequence). With 2 bases clipped from V and 3 bases from J, the junction kept 4 bases outside the gene matches. This CDR3 comprises 15 residues. CDR3 sequence (DNA): TGTGCCAGCAGCTTATCGGGGGGGCCAACAGATACGCAGTATTTT. Its protein product is CASSLSGGPTDTQYF.

This clonotype was seen a few times. The chain couples TRBV18 to TRBJ1-4; D gene ambiguous. Per germline, CDR1 KGHSH and CDR2 LQKENI. The CDR3 is made up of 16 amino acids. Trimming shortened V by 5 bases and J by 0 bases, and 13 bases separated the two germline ends. The DNA of the CDR3 is TGTGCCAGCTCAACCGGGCAGATTGCAACTAATGAAAAACTGTTTTTT. This translates into CASSTGQIATNEKLFF.